A selection of T cell receptor beta chains follows, all from one sample in a study of blood T cell repertoires in COVID-19. This table comes from immunoSEQ multiplex PCR, and its TCRdb copy is limited to in-frame clones, with some not included. The data hold 110,000 to 150,000 clones, with approximately 88% observed a single time. Specimen: peripheral blood. Receptors originate from a woman aged 45 to 65 with acute or convalescent COVID-19. CDR3s include the opening cysteine and the closing phenylalanine or tryptophan. The D gene is left open where the match is weak. Size tells how often a clone was seen (once, few, many) or the class of an expanded clone, and some rows leave it out.

length | D | J | size | V | DNA | CDR3
14 | - | TRBJ1-5 | - | TRBV19 | TGTGCCAGTAGTGAACAGGGTAGCAATCAGCCCCAGCATTTT | CASSEQGSNQPQHF
16 | TRBD2 | TRBJ2-1 | - | TRBV10-1 | TGCGCCAGCAGTGAGTTTATAGCGGGGGCCGGGGTTGAGCAGTTCTTC | CASSEFIAGAGVEQFF
13 | - | TRBJ1-1 | - | TRBV18 | TGTGCCAGCTCATTACAGGGCACCACTGAAGCTTTCTTT | CASSLQGTTEAFF
16 | TRBD2 | TRBJ2-2 | - | TRBV9 | TGTGCCAGCAGCCCCTGGGAGGGAGCATTCACCGGGGAGCTGTTTTTT | CASSPWEGAFTGELFF
14 | - | TRBJ2-3 | - | TRBV14 | TGTGCCAGCAGCCAAGATGTTACTCCCCCCACGCAGTATTTT | CASSQDVTPPTQYF
15 | TRBD1 | TRBJ1-2 | - | TRBV3-1/TRBV3-2 | TGTGCCAGCAGCAGAGAGGGCGCAGGGGGCTACGGCTACACCTTC | CASSREGAGGYGYTF
16 | TRBD2 | TRBJ2-1 | - | TRBV5-4 | TGTGCCAGCAGCTCGGACCTAGCGGGCTCCTCCCAGGGACAGTTCTTC | CASSSDLAGSSQGQFF
15 | TRBD1 | TRBJ1-1 | - | TRBV13 | TGTGCCAGCAGCCCTCGGACAGGACTGAACACTGAAGCTTTCTTT | CASSPRTGLNTEAFF
14 | - | TRBJ2-7 | - | TRBV6-2/TRBV6-3 | TGTGCCAGCAGTTCCCCGAGACTCCTCTACGAGCAGTACTTC | CASSSPRLLYEQYF
15 | - | TRBJ1-6 | - | TRBV6-5 | TGTGCCAGCAACGCACAGAGCTCCTATAATTCACCCCTCCACTTT | CASNAQSSYNSPLHF
14 | - | TRBJ2-2 | - | TRBV3-1/TRBV3-2 | TGTGCCAGCAGCCAAGACGGGAGCACCGGGGAGCTGTTTTTT | CASSQDGSTGELFF
17 | TRBD2 | TRBJ2-1 | - | TRBV27 | TGTGCCAGCAGTTTAACCCCACTAGCGGGAGGATGGCATGAGCAGTTCTTC | CASSLTPLAGGWHEQFF
16 | - | TRBJ2-1 | - | TRBV19 | TGTGCCAGTAGTCTCGGGCACGGGAGCTCCTACAATGAGCAGTTCTTC | CASSLGHGSSYNEQFF
14 | - | TRBJ2-5 | - | TRBV5-8 | TGTGCCAGCAGCTTTTACGGAGGGGTAGAGACCCAGTACTTC | CASSFYGGVETQYF
15 | TRBD2 | TRBJ2-3 | - | TRBV2 | TGTGCCAGCAGTGACCGGGGGGTTCGCACAGATACGCAGTATTTT | CASSDRGVRTDTQYF
15 | TRBD1 | TRBJ2-5 | few | TRBV2 | TGTGCCAGCAGTCCGACAGGGGGAAGCCAAGAGACCCAGTACTTC | CASSPTGGSQETQYF
12 | TRBD2 | TRBJ2-1 | - | TRBV7-2 | TGTGCCAGCAGCGAGACTAGCGCGGAGCAGTTCTTC | CASSETSAEQFF
14 | TRBD1 | TRBJ2-7 | - | TRBV7-3 | TGTGCCAGCAGCTTACAGGGGGCTAGCTACGAGCAGTACTTC | CASSLQGASYEQYF
15 | TRBD1 | TRBJ1-1 | - | TRBV6-5 | TGTGCCAGCAGCCCCCCTATAGACAGGGTCACTGAAGCTTTCTTT | CASSPPIDRVTEAFF
14 | - | TRBJ1-2 | - | TRBV3-1/TRBV3-2 | TGTGCCAGCAGCCCCCGGGGCGGGGAGGCTGGCTACACCTTC | CASSPRGGEAGYTF
15 | TRBD2 | TRBJ2-1 | - | TRBV7-9 | TGTGCCAGCAGCTATGGAGCGGGGGCCCCCAATGAGCAGTTCTTC | CASSYGAGAPNEQFF
14 | TRBD1 | TRBJ1-1 | - | TRBV7-2 | TGTGCCAGCAGCGGACAGGGAATGAACACTGAAGCTTTCTTT | CASSGQGMNTEAFF
13 | - | TRBJ1-1 | - | TRBV6-5 | TGTGCCAGCCAACAGGGACTGAACACTGAAGCTTTCTTT | CASQQGLNTEAFF
16 | TRBD2 | TRBJ2-5 | - | TRBV7-6 | TGTGCCAGCAGCCAGGGACTAGCGGGGGGCCAGGCGACCCAGTACTTC | CASSQGLAGGQATQYF
15 | - | TRBJ2-2 | few | TRBV7-3 | TGTGCCAGCAGCTTTTCCCACGGCGGGGCCGGGGAGCTGTTTTTT | CASSFSHGGAGELFF
16 | TRBD1 | TRBJ2-7 | few | TRBV5-1 | TGCGCCAGCAGCTTGGACGGGACAGGGGCCTCCTACGAGCAGTACTTC | CASSLDGTGASYEQYF
15 | TRBD1 | TRBJ1-2 | - | TRBV6-5 | TGTGCCAGCAGACTTTCGCGGACAGGGACCTATGGCTACACCTTC | CASRLSRTGTYGYTF
16 | - | TRBJ2-1 | - | TRBV6-5 | TGTGCCAGCAGTTTAAAACCATCAGGGTCCTACAATGAGCAGTTCTTC | CASSLKPSGSYNEQFF
13 | TRBD2 | TRBJ2-1 | - | TRBV3-1/TRBV3-2 | TGTGCCAGCAGCGCGGGACTAGGCCAGAGGCAGTTCTTC | CASSAGLGQRQFF
15 | TRBD2 | TRBJ2-1 | - | TRBV30 | TGTGCCTGGAGTAAGGGACTAGAGGCAGCGTATGAGCAGTTCTTC | CAWSKGLEAAYEQFF
14 | - | TRBJ1-1 | - | TRBV6-5 | TGTGCCAGCAGTTACTCGAACAGGAACACTGAAGCTTTCTTT | CASSYSNRNTEAFF
15 | - | TRBJ1-2 | - | TRBV7-9 | TGTGCCAGCAGCTTAGTTTTGTCAGGGAAAGACGGCTACACCTTC | CASSLVLSGKDGYTF
15 | - | TRBJ1-2 | - | TRBV7-2 | TGTGCCAGCAGCTTAGGGCAGGGACTAAACTATGGCTACACCTTC | CASSLGQGLNYGYTF
14 | TRBD2 | TRBJ2-7 | - | TRBV10-2 | TGCGCCAGCAGTGCAGCGGGAGGGCCATACGAGCAGTACTTC | CASSAAGGPYEQYF
15 | TRBD1 | TRBJ1-1 | - | TRBV24-1 | TGTGCCACCAGTCGGACAGGGGGTTCGAACACTGAAGCTTTCTTT | CATSRTGGSNTEAFF
18 | TRBD2 | TRBJ2-2 | - | TRBV5-1 | TGCGCCAGCAGTACCCCAACTAGCGGGAGAGTTTGGACCGGGGAGCTGTTTTTT | CASSTPTSGRVWTGELFF
14 | - | TRBJ2-7 | - | TRBV5-6 | TGTGCCAGCAGCTTTCCAGGGGCCCCAGGCGAGCAGTACTTC | CASSFPGAPGEQYF
15 | TRBD1 | TRBJ2-2 | - | TRBV7-8 | TGTGCCAGCAGCTCGACAGGGTCCGTTGTGGTGGAGCTGTTTTTT | CASSSTGSVVVELFF
14 | TRBD1 | TRBJ1-1 | few | TRBV18 | TGTGCCAGCTCACTTACGACAGGGGACACTGAAGCTTTCTTT | CASSLTTGDTEAFF
17 | - | TRBJ1-1 | once | TRBV5-1 | TGCGCCAGCGCGGGCCTACCCTTTGGGTCCGCGAACACTGAAGCTTTCTTT | CASAGLPFGSANTEAFF
14 | TRBD1 | TRBJ2-7 | - | TRBV18 | TGTGCCAGCTCATTCCCGGGACAGCTTTACGAGCAGTACTTC | CASSFPGQLYEQYF
14 | - | TRBJ2-7 | - | TRBV29-1 | TGCAGCGCGGGAAGGGGTAGAGCCCCCTACGAGCAGTACTTC | CSAGRGRAPYEQYF
15 | - | TRBJ2-3 | - | TRBV9 | TGTGCCAGCAGCGTAGCTCCCCGGAGCACAGATACGCAGTATTTT | CASSVAPRSTDTQYF
13 | - | TRBJ1-5 | - | TRBV7-6 | TGTGCCAGCAGCCCCCGCAGGAATCAGCCCCAGCATTTT | CASSPRRNQPQHF
16 | - | TRBJ1-3 | - | TRBV4-1 | TGCGCCAGCAGCCGCGGCTTCAGTGAAACTGGAAACACCATATATTTT | CASSRGFSETGNTIYF
15 | - | TRBJ2-7 | - | TRBV5-4 | TGTGCCAGCAGCTTGGGCGGGACAGACTCCTACGAGCAGTACTTC | CASSLGGTDSYEQYF
13 | - | TRBJ2-5 | - | TRBV12-3/TRBV12-4 | TGTGCCAGCAGTTTCGGCCAGGGAGAGACCCAGTACTTC | CASSFGQGETQYF
13 | - | TRBJ2-7 | - | TRBV7-2 | TGTGCCAGCAGCTCAGTATGGCCCTACGAGCAGTACTTC | CASSSVWPYEQYF
17 | TRBD1 | TRBJ2-7 | - | TRBV7-6 | TGTGCCAGCAGCTCTAACCGCCGGACAGGGGGTGGTTTCGAGCAGTACTTC | CASSSNRRTGGGFEQYF
14 | TRBD2 | TRBJ2-1 | - | TRBV7-3 | TGTGCCAGCAGCCCCCGTGGGGGGGAAGGTGAGCAGTTCTTC | CASSPRGGEGEQFF
14 | - | TRBJ1-5 | - | TRBV19 | TGTGCCAGTAGCACCCCAGGGTCTGTTCAGCCCCAGCATTTT | CASSTPGSVQPQHF
13 | TRBD1 | TRBJ1-3 | - | TRBV19 | TGTGCCAGTAGTCAACCGACAGGGGGCACCATATATTTT | CASSQPTGGTIYF
15 | TRBD1 | TRBJ2-1 | - | TRBV6-5 | TGTGCCAGCAGCCAGGACAGGGGGACTTCCAATGAGCAGTTCTTC | CASSQDRGTSNEQFF
15 | TRBD1 | TRBJ2-2 | - | TRBV27 | TGTGCCAGCAGTTTAGGGCAGGGGGCCGTCGGGGAGCTGTTTTTT | CASSLGQGAVGELFF